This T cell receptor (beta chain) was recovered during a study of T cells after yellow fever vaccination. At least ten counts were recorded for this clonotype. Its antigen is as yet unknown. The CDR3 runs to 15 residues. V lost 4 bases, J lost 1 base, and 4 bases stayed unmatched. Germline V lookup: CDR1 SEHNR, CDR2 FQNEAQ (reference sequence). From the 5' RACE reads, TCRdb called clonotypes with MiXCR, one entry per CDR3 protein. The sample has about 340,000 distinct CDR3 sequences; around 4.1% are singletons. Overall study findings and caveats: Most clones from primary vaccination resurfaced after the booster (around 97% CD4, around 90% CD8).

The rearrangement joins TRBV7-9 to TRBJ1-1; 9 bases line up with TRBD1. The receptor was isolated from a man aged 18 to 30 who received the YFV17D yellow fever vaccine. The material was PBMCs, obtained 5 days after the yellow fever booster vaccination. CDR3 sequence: CASSYRGPTNTEAFF. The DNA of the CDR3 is TGTGCCAGCAGCTACAGGGGGCCCACGAACACTGAAGCTTTCTTT.